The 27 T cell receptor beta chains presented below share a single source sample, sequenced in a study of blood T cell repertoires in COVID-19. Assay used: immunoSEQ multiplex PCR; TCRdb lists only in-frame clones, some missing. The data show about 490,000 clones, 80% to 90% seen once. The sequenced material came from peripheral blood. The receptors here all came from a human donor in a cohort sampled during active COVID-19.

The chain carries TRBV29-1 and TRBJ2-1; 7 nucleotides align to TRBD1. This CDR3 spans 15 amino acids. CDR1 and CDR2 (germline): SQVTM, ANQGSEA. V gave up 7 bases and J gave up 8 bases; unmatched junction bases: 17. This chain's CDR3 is CSARVGTEDGDEQFF. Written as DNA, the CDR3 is TGCAGCGCCCGAGTCGGGACAGAGGACGGCGATGAGCAGTTCTTC.

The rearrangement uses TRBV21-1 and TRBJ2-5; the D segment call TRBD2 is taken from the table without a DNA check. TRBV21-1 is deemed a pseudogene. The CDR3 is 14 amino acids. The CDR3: CASSLGRGQETQYF. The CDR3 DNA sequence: TGTGCCAGCAGCCTGGGGAGGGGCCAAGAGACCCAGTACTTC.

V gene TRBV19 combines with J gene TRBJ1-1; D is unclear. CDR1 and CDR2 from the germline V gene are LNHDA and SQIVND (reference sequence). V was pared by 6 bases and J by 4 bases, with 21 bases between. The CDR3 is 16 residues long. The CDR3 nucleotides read TGTGCCAGTAGCCCCCGATACGGCCTAGGTGGCACTGAAGCTTTCTTT. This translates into CASSPRYGLGGTEAFF. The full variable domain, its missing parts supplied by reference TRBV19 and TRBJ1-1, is DGGITQSPKYLFRKEGQNVTLSCEQNLNHDAMYWYRQDPGQGLRLIYYSQIVNDFQKGDIAEGYSVSREKKESFPLTVTSAQKNPTAFYLCASSPRYGLGGTEAFFGQGTRLTVV.

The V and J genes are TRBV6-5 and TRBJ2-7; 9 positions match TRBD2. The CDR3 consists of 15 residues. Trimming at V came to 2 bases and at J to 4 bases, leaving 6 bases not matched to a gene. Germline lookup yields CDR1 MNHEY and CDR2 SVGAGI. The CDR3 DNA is TGTGCCAGCAGTTACGTCGCGGGAGGGCCGTACGAGCAGTACTTC. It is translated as CASSYVAGGPYEQYF.

The CDR3 sequence is CAISGVNGVGYF. In nucleotides, the CDR3 is TGTGCCATCAGTGGAGTGAATGGAGTAGGGTACTTC. The chain joins TRBV10-3 to TRBJ2-7; no clear D. Trimming removed 4 bases at V and 12 bases at J, with 16 bases between. The CDR3 spans 12 residues. Germline CDR1 reads ENHRY; CDR2 reads SYGVKD.

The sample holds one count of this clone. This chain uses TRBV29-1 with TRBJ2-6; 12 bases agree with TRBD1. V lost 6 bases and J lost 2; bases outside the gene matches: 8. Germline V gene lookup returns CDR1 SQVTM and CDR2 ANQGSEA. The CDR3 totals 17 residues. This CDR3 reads CSVKDRDRGPGANVLTF. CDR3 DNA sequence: TGCAGCGTGAAAGACCGGGACAGGGGGCCTGGGGCCAACGTCCTGACTTTC.

For the CDR3, the DNA is TGTGCCAGCAGCTTAAGCGTAGCGGGAGGATACAATGAGCAGTTCTTC. The encoded protein is CASSLSVAGGYNEQFF. V gene TRBV7-3 combines with J gene TRBJ2-1; 10 nucleotides line up with TRBD2. After removal of 1 base from V and 4 bases from J, the junction contained 4 bases not matched to a gene. CDR1 is SGHTA, CDR2 FQGTGA, per germline. This CDR3 comprises 16 residues.

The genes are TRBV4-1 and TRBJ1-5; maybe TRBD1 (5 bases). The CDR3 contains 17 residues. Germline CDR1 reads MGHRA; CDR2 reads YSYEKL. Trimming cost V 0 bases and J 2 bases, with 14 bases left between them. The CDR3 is CASSQDLGGAGNQPQHF. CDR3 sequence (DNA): TGCGCCAGCAGCCAAGATCTAGGTGGGGCGGGCAATCAGCCCCAGCATTTT.

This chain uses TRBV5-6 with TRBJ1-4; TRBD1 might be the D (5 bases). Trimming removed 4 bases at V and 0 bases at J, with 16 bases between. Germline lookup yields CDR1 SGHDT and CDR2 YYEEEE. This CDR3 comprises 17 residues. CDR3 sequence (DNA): TGTGCCAGCAGCCCGCCCTTACACAGGACAACTAATGAAAAACTGTTTTTT. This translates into CASSPPLHRTTNEKLFF.

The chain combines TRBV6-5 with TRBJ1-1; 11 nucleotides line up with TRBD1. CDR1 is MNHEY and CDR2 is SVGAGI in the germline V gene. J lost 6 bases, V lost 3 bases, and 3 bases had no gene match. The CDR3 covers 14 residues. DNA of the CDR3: TGTGCCAGCAGTTATTCGGGACAGGGGGCTGAAGCTTTCTTT. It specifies CASSYSGQGAEAFF.

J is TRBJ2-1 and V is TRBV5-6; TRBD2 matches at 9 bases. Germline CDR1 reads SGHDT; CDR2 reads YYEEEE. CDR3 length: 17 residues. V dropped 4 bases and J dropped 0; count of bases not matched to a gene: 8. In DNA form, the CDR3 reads TGTGCCAGCAGCCCCACTAGCGGGCCGAGCTCCTACAATGAGCAGTTCTTC. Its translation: CASSPTSGPSSYNEQFF.

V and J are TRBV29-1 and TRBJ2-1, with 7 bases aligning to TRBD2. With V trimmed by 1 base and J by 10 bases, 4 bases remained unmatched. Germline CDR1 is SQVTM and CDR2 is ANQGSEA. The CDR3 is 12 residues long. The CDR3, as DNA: TGCAGCGTTGAAGGTGGGGGGGTCGAGCAGTTCTTC. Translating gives CSVEGGGVEQFF.

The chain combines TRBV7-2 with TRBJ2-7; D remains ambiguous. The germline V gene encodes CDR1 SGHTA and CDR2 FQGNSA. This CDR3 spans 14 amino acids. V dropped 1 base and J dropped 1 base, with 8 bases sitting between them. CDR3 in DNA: TGTGCCAGCAGCTTAGACGAACTATCCTACGAGCAGTACTTC. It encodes CASSLDELSYEQYF.

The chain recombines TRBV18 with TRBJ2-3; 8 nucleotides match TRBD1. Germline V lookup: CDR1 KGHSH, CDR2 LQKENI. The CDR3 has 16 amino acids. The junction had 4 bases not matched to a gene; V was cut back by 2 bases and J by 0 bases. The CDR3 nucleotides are TGTGCCAGCTCACCATTCCAGGGGGCGAGCACAGATACGCAGTATTTT. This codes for CASSPFQGASTDTQYF.

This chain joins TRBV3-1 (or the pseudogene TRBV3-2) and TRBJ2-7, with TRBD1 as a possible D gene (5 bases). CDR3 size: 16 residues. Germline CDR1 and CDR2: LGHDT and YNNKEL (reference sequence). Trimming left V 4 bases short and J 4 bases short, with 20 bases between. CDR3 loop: CASSPTDRLRVYEQYF. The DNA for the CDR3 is TGTGCCAGCAGCCCAACCGACCGCCTCAGGGTTTACGAGCAGTACTTC.

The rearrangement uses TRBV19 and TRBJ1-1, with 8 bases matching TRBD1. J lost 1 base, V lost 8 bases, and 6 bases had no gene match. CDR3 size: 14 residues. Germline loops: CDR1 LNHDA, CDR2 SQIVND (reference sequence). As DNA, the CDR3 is TGTGCCAGTCATTCCGGGACAGGGAACACTGAAGCTTTCTTT. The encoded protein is CASHSGTGNTEAFF.

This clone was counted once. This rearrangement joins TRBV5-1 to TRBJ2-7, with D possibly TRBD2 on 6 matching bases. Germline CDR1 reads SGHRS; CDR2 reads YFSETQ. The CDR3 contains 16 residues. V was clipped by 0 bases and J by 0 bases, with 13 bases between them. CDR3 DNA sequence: TGCGCCAGCAGCTTGGATCCCGCGGGAAGCTCCTACGAGCAGTACTTC. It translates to CASSLDPAGSSYEQYF.

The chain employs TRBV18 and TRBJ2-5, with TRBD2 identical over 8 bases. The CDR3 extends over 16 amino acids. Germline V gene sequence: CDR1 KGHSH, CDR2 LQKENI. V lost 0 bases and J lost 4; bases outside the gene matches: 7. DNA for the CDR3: TGTGCCAGCTCACCACCTAAAATAGCGGGGTCAGAGACCCAGTACTTC. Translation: CASSPPKIAGSETQYF. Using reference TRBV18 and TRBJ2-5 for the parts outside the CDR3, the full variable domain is NAGVMQNPRHLVRRRGQEARLRCSPMKGHSHVYWYRQLPEEGLKFMVYLQKENIIDESGMPKERFSAEFPKEGPSILRIQQVVRGDSAAYFCASSPPKIAGSETQYFGPGTRLLVL.

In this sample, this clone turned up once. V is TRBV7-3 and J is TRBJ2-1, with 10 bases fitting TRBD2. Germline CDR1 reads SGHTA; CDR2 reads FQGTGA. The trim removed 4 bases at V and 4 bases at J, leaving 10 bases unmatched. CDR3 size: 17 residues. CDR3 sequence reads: CASSSRTSGVPYNEQFF. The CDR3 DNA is TGTGCCAGCAGCTCCAGGACTAGCGGAGTACCGTACAATGAGCAGTTCTTC.

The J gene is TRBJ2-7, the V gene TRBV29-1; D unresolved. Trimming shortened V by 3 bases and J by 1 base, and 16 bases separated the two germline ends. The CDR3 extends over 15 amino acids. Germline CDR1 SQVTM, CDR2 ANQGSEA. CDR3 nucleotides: TGCAGCGTTGAGTTCGCCGAAGCTGAGTCCTACGAGCAGTACTTC. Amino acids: CSVEFAEAESYEQYF.

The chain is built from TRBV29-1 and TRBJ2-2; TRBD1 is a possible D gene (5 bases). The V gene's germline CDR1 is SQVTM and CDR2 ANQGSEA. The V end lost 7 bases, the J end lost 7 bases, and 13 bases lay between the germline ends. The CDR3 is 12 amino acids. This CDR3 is CSARANNGELFF. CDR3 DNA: TGCAGCGCCAGGGCAAATAACGGGGAGCTGTTTTTT.

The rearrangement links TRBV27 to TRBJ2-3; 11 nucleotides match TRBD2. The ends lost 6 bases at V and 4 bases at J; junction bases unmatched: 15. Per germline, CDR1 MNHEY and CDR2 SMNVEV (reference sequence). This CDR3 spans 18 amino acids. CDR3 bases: TGTGCCAGCAGCCCCGGGACTAGCGGAAAGGGGTGGGCAGATACGCAGTATTTT. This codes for CASSPGTSGKGWADTQYF.

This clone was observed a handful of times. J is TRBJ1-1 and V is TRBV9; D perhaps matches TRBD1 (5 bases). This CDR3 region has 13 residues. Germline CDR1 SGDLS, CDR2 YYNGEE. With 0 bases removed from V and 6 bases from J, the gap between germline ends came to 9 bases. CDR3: CASSVDAGAEAFF. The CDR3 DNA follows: TGTGCCAGCAGCGTAGACGCGGGGGCTGAAGCTTTCTTT.

CDR3 in amino acids: CSAITGDEQYF. CDR3 bases: TGCAGTGCGATCACAGGGGACGAGCAGTACTTC. This chain links TRBV20-1 with TRBJ2-7, with 7 bases fitting TRBD1. The CDR3 has 11 residues. The J segment lost 5 bases and the V segment lost 6 bases, leaving 4 bases of the junction unmatched. Germline values: CDR1 DFQATT, CDR2 SNEGSKA (reference sequence).

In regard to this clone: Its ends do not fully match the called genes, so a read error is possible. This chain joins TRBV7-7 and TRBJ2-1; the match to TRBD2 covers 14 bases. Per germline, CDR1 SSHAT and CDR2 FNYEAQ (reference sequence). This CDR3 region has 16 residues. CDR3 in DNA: TGTGCTAGCAGCGTCTCCGGGACTAGCGGGAGCAATGAGCAGTTCTTC. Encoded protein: CASSVSGTSGSNEQFF. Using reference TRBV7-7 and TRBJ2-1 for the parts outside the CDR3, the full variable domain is GAGVSQSPRYKVTKRGQDVTLRCDPISSHATLYWYQQALGQGPEFLTYFNYEAQPDKSGLPSDRFSAERPEGSISTLTIQRTEQRDSAMYRCASSVSGTSGSNEQFFGPGTRLTVL.

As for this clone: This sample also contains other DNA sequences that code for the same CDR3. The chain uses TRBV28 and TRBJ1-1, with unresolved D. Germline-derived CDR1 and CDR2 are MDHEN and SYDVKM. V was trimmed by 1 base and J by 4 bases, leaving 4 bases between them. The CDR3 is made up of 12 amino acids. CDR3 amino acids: CASSLSSTEAFF. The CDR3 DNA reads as TGTGCCAGCAGTTTATCATCCACTGAAGCTTTCTTT.

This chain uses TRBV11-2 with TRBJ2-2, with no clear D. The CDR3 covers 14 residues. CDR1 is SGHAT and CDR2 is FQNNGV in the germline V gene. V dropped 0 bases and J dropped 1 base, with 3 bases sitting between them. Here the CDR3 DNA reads TGTGCCAGCAGCTTAGATCTGAACACCGGGGAGCTGTTTTTT. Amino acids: CASSLDLNTGELFF.